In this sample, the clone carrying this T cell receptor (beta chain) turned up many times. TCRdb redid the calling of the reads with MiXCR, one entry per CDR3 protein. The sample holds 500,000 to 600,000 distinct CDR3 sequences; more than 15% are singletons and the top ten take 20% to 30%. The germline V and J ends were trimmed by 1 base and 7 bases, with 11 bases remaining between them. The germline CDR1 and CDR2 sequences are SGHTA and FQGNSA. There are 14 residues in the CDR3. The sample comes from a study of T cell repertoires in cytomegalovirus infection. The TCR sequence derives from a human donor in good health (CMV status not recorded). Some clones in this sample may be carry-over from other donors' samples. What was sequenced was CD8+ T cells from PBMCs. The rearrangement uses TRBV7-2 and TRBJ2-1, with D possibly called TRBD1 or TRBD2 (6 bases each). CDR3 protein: CASSLGGGQNEQFF. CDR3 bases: TGTGCCAGCAGCTTAGGAGGGGGGCAGAATGAGCAGTTCTTC.